Below, 6 T cell receptor beta chains from the same sample are listed, as sequenced in a study of T cells in Graves' hyperthyroidism and ophthalmopathy. Using RNA transcripts as the source, TCR beta CDR3 regions were amplified. First-round RT-PCR with HTBI primers amplified the TCR CDR3 region. From the multiplex PCR reads, TCRdb called clonotypes with MiXCR, one entry per CDR3 protein. The top ten hold 20% to 25% of the sample, which has 300,000 to 400,000 distinct CDR3 sequences, 11% to 15% seen once. The sample was blood. Receptors originate from a woman in her thirties with Graves' hyperthyroidism.

The V gene is TRBV5-6, the J gene TRBJ2-7, with D hard to call. V lost 4 bases and J lost 8, with 16 bases in between. This CDR3 region has 13 residues. From germline, CDR1 is SGHDT and CDR2 YYEEEE. The CDR3: CASSRREGGQQYF. CDR3 DNA: TGTGCCAGCAGCCGTAGGGAAGGCGGTCAGCAGTACTTC.

This clonotype has a count of ten or more. The rearrangement joins TRBV28 to TRBJ2-3, with 8 nucleotides matching TRBD1. V trimming: 6 bases; J trimming: 8 bases; junction bases outside the gene matches: 7. The CDR3 length is 13 residues. Germline V gene sequence: CDR1 MDHEN, CDR2 SYDVKM. The CDR3 loop is CASSPPGGGTQYF. In DNA, the CDR3 is TGTGCCAGCAGCCCCCCAGGGGGCGGTACGCAGTATTTT.

This clonotype has ten or more counts. A read error may account for a junction end that differs from germline. The chain uses TRBV28 and TRBJ2-2; 7 bases match TRBD2. The CDR3 is made up of 17 amino acids. Germline V gene lookup returns CDR1 MDHEN and CDR2 SYDVKM. The CDR3 nucleotides read TGTGCCAGCAGTTCCCCAGCGGGAAAGATGAACGCCGGGGAGCTGTTTTTT. This gives the protein CASSSPAGKMNAGELFF.

This clonotype was seen repeatedly, ten times or more. V is TRBV3-1 and J is TRBJ1-5; 7 nucleotides match TRBD1. The CDR3 totals 12 residues. The germline CDR1 and CDR2 sequences are LGHDT and YNNKEL (reference sequence). J was trimmed by 5 bases and V by 8 bases; bases with no gene match: 3. CDR3 loop: CASGRGDQPQHF. DNA of the CDR3: TGTGCCAGCGGCAGGGGGGATCAGCCCCAGCATTTT. Together with reference TRBV3-1 and TRBJ1-5, the CDR3 gives the full variable domain: DTAVSQTPKYLVTQMGNDKSIKCEQNLGHDTMYWYKQDSKKFLKIMFSYNNKELIINETVPNRFSPKSPDKAHLNLHINSLELGDSAVYFCASGRGDQPQHFGDGTRLSIL.

Ten or more counts support this clonotype. Compared with germline, one end of the junction differs, possibly owing to a read error. The chain is built from TRBV20-1 and TRBJ2-7; 10 bases line up with TRBD2. CDR3 size: 14 residues. Germline loops: CDR1 DFQATT, CDR2 SNEGSKA (reference sequence). The CDR3 reads CSARAGGDSYEQYF. DNA for the CDR3: TGCAGTGCCAGAGCGGGGGGGGACTCCTACGAGCAGTACTTC.

The chain carries TRBV20-1 and TRBJ2-7; 8 nucleotides line up with TRBD2. V trimming: 6 bases; J trimming: 5 bases; junction bases outside the gene matches: 18. CDR3 length: 16 residues. Germline values: CDR1 DFQATT, CDR2 SNEGSKA (reference sequence). The CDR3 bases are TGCAGTGCCGGGGGGTCGACCGGGAGGGCCGACCACGAGCAGTACTTC. Translated: CSAGGSTGRADHEQYF.